This is a list of T cell receptor beta chains from one sample in a study of neurological immune-mediated disorders. MiXCR, applied by TCRdb to the 5' RACE reads, yields one record per CDR3 protein. The profile shows 50,000 to 70,000 distinct CDR3 sequences, about 3.4% of them singletons. Sequencing was performed on PBMCs. The receptors here all came from a man aged 40-49 years with multiple sclerosis. Each CDR3 is given without its conserved first and last residue. The order of the fields is V gene, CDR3 protein.

>TRBV7-9
ASILLRVGTDTQY
>TRBV2
ASTGTGANVLT
>TRBV5-1
ASSLEPGMNTEAF
>TRBV5-1
ASSLEGPGTDTQY
>TRBV5-5
ASSLVGLYNEQF
>TRBV7-8
ASSLVTVSSYEQY
>TRBV20-1
SDRGKGDQPQH
>TRBV5-1
ASSLNRNTEAF
>TRBV24-1
ATSDSERGNTGELF
>TRBV11-2
ASSLVANSGNTIY
>TRBV10-3
AISEVRGPIGEQF
>TRBV27
ATRTSGWGEQY
>TRBV7-8
ASSFSSGSYEQY
>TRBV5-1
ASSFDSYNEQF
>TRBV24-1
ATSYGSRDTQY
>TRBV6-5
ASNPGQGGPEAF
>TRBV12-3/TRBV12-4
ASSFWGPTEAF
>TRBV7-2
ASRAGEQF